Listed here are 16 T cell receptor beta chains from one sample, sequenced in a study of T cell responses to AZD1222 COVID-19 vaccine. Profiled with immunoSEQ multiplex PCR; TCRdb holds only in-frame clones, not every one. Among about 180,000 clones listed, around 93% were seen once. The source material was peripheral blood, sampled 28 days after the second dose of the MenACWY control vaccine. The receptors were gathered from an adult who received the MenACWY meningococcal vaccine as a control.

With respect to this clone: The same CDR3 arises from other DNA sequences in this sample as well. The chain links TRBV30 to TRBJ1-3; D is unresolved. The V and J ends lost 0 bases and 4 bases respectively, with 4 bases between them. This CDR3 has 12 residues. Germline V lookup: CDR1 GTSNPN, CDR2 SVGIG (reference sequence). Here the CDR3 reads CAWSVGGNTIYF. Written as DNA, the CDR3 is TGTGCCTGGAGTGTAGGGGGAAACACCATATATTTT. Supplemented by reference TRBV30 and TRBJ1-3, the full variable domain reads SQTIHQWPATLVQPVGSPLSLECTVEGTSNPNLYWYRQAAGRGLQLLFYSVGIGQISSEVPQNLSASRPQDRQFILSSKKLLLSDSGFYLCAWSVGGNTIYFGEGSWLTVV.

The V gene is TRBV2, the J gene TRBJ2-2; possible D gene TRBD1, 7 bases. V lost 5 bases and J 3 bases, leaving 13 bases between the germline ends. Per the germline V gene, CDR1 is SNHLY and CDR2 is FYNNEI. The CDR3 length is 15 residues. CDR3 loop: CASSFDRDYTGELFF. The DNA for the CDR3 is TGTGCCAGCAGTTTCGACAGGGACTACACCGGGGAGCTGTTTTTT.

The rearrangement links TRBV4-1 to TRBJ2-7; D perhaps matches TRBD2 (5 bases). Germline CDR1 is MGHRA and CDR2 is YSYEKL. The CDR3 has 13 amino acids. V was pared by 3 bases and J by 3 bases, with 9 bases between. The CDR3 nucleotides read TGCGCCAGCAGCCAGAGCGGCGGCTACGAGCAGTACTTC. Residues: CASSQSGGYEQYF.

This chain links TRBV28 with TRBJ1-5, with 9 positions matching TRBD1. V trimming: 11 bases; J trimming: 7 bases; junction bases outside the gene matches: 6. In germline, CDR1 is MDHEN, CDR2 SYDVKM. The length of the CDR3 is 12 residues. DNA of the CDR3: TGTGCCGGTGACAGGGGGTTGCAGCCCCAGCATTTT. The encoded protein is CAGDRGLQPQHF.

The chain carries TRBV6-5 and TRBJ1-1, with D unclear. Germline CDR1 is MNHEY and CDR2 is SVGAGI. Trimming took 8 bases from V and 0 from J, leaving 13 bases between them. The CDR3 has 14 amino acids. The CDR3 coding sequence is TGTGCCAGCCAGGCATCCCTGGTGAACACTGAAGCTTTCTTT. Protein sequence: CASQASLVNTEAFF.

This clone has just a few counts. CDR3 loop: CASSPLTGSSYNEQFF. CDR3 DNA sequence: TGTGCCAGCAGCCCACTGACAGGGAGCTCCTACAATGAGCAGTTCTTC. The V and J genes are TRBV7-9 and TRBJ2-1; 7 bases are a match to TRBD1. CDR1 and CDR2 (germline): SEHNR, FQNEAQ (reference sequence). The CDR3 has 16 residues. V lost 5 bases and J lost 0; bases outside the gene matches: 7.

This chain uses TRBV7-2 with TRBJ1-4; 8 bases map to TRBD1. This CDR3 has 15 residues. J gave up 4 bases and V 5 bases, and 6 bases lay outside the gene matches. Looked up from germline, CDR1 is SGHTA and CDR2 is FQGNSA. The CDR3 nucleotides are TGTGCCAGCAGCAAGAGGGACAGGCTTAATGAAAAACTGTTTTTT. Its protein product is CASSKRDRLNEKLFF.

This chain joins TRBV2 and TRBJ2-2; 10 bases match TRBD1. The V segment lost 4 bases and the J segment 7 bases; nucleotides outside the gene matches: 6. Germline CDR1 reads SNHLY; CDR2 reads FYNNEI. CDR3 length equals 15 residues. CDR3 in amino acids: CASSARQGAGGELFF. CDR3 DNA sequence: TGTGCCAGCAGTGCCCGACAGGGGGCTGGCGGGGAGCTGTTTTTT.

Concerning this clone: The same CDR3 also results from other DNA sequences found in this sample. The genes are TRBV5-1 and TRBJ2-7, with 9 bases fitting TRBD1. V trimming: 4 bases; J trimming: 3 bases; junction bases outside the gene matches: 5. The CDR3 runs 14 residues. CDR1 SGHRS and CDR2 YFSETQ come from the germline V gene. The CDR3 loop reads CASSLGQGGYEQYF. In DNA form, the CDR3 reads TGCGCCAGCAGCCTGGGACAGGGCGGCTACGAGCAGTACTTC.

The chain combines TRBV5-1 with TRBJ1-2, with 8 bases identical to TRBD1. Germline loops: CDR1 SGHRS, CDR2 YFSETQ. The trim removed 6 bases at V and 8 bases at J, leaving 9 bases unmatched. The CDR3 length is 13 residues. CDR3 protein: CASTKDRGSGYTF. CDR3 DNA: TGCGCCAGCACCAAAGACAGGGGTAGCGGCTACACCTTC.

The genes are TRBV20-1 and TRBJ1-1; D not certain. Trimming left V 5 bases short and J 7 bases short, with 8 bases between. The CDR3 contains 10 residues. The germline CDR1 and CDR2 sequences are DFQATT and SNEGSKA (reference sequence). The CDR3 DNA reads as TGCAGTGCTGGCCCTGGTGAAGCTTTCTTT. Protein product: CSAGPGEAFF.

The V and J genes are TRBV9 and TRBJ2-5, with TRBD1 as a possible D gene (6 bases). Per germline, CDR1 SGDLS and CDR2 YYNGEE. V was shortened by 0 bases and J by 4 bases, with 16 bases between the two germline ends. The CDR3 loop spans 16 amino acids. In nucleotides, the CDR3 is TGTGCCAGCAGCGTAGTTGGGCAGGGGATACGAGAGACCCAGTACTTC. Amino acids: CASSVVGQGIRETQYF. Drawing the rest from reference TRBV9 and TRBJ2-5, the complete variable domain is DSGVTQTPKHLITATGQRVTLRCSPRSGDLSVYWYQQSLDQGLQFLIQYYNGEERAKGNILERFSAQQFPDLHSELNLSSLELGDSALYFCASSVVGQGIRETQYFGPGTRLLVL.

The rearrangement uses TRBV6-5 and TRBJ1-6; TRBD1 matches at 9 bases. Germline V gene lookup returns CDR1 MNHEY and CDR2 SVGAGI. CDR3 length equals 15 residues. Germline trimming cut 5 bases from V and 9 bases from J; bases unmatched to any gene: 8. CDR3 bases: TGTGCCAGCAGTCCGTCGGGACAGGGTTTTTCACCCCTCCACTTT. Its translation: CASSPSGQGFSPLHF.

This clone was seen a few times. The chain uses TRBV19 and TRBJ1-3, with 9 bases lining up with TRBD1. V shed 5 bases and J 0 bases; nucleotides not matched to a gene: 5. The germline V gene has CDR1 LNHDA and CDR2 SQIVND (reference sequence). The CDR3 has 16 amino acids. CDR3 amino acids: CASSLQGAYSGNTIYF. CDR3 DNA: TGTGCCAGTAGTCTACAGGGGGCTTACTCTGGAAACACCATATATTTT.

This chain uses TRBV7-9 with TRBJ2-5; 12 nucleotides line up with TRBD2. Germline assignment: CDR1 SEHNR and CDR2 FQNEAQ (reference sequence). The CDR3 has 16 amino acids. V shed 4 bases, J shed 1 base, and the junction held 4 bases outside the gene matches. In DNA form, the CDR3 reads TGTGCCAGCAGCTCAGGACTAGCGGGGCCCCAAGAGACCCAGTACTTC. It specifies CASSSGLAGPQETQYF.

The rearrangement links TRBV28 to TRBJ1-2; D is undetermined. V lost 6 bases and J 6 bases, leaving 14 bases between the germline ends. Germline V gene data show CDR1 as MDHEN and CDR2 as SYDVKM. This CDR3 comprises 13 residues. The DNA of the CDR3 is TGTGCCAGCAGCTCTTTTACCCGGGATGGCTACACCTTC. Its protein is CASSSFTRDGYTF.